The sequence of this T cell receptor beta chain was determined in a study of cytomegalovirus exposure and HLA in healthy donors. At the level of the study: Both the approximately 130 validation repertoires and the 600 to 750 first-cohort repertoires used the same platform, as reported by a later analysis.

Note on this clone: Its antigen is undetermined.

This CDR3 is 20 amino acids long. Study-level results: TCR beta chains numbering some 160 were designated cytomegalovirus-associated.

Only in-frame clones appear in the TCRdb table, and some are missing; sequencing was by immunoSEQ multiplex PCR. The sample consists of about 310,000 clones, approximately 85% of them appearing once. It was the roughly 130-subject validation cohort, separate from the approximately 700-subject first cohort, to which the donors belonged. The sequenced sample consisted of PBMCs. This rearrangement joins TRBV21-1 to TRBJ2-1; TRBD2, the table's D call, lacks a check against the DNA. TRBV21-1 is an annotated pseudogene. This clonotype originated in a young man in good health and CMV-seronegative. This CDR3 reads CASSKDRPPGRGLSYNEQFF. The CDR3 DNA reads as TGTGCCAGCAGCAAAGATAGGCCCCCCGGGCGGGGGCTATCATACAATGAGCAGTTCTTC.